This is a list of T cell receptor beta chains from one sample in a study of blood T cell repertoires in COVID-19. Sequenced by immunoSEQ multiplex PCR; TCRdb stores in-frame clones only, minus some. The repertoire holds around 200,000 clones, with about 87% as singletons. Sequencing was carried out using peripheral blood. Receptor source: a man aged 35 to 55 with active or convalescent COVID-19. Each CDR3 is given with its conserved first and last residue. A D gene is named only where the DNA matches it firmly. Clone size is shown for a subset of rows, as once, few, many or a class of expanded clone.

j_gene: TRBJ1-2; abundance: NA; v_gene: TRBV7-9; d_gene: TRBD1; CDR3nt: TGTGCCAGCAGCTTGGGACAGGGGAACTATGGCTACACCTTC; CDR3aa: CASSLGQGNYGYTF
j_gene: TRBJ2-1; abundance: NA; v_gene: TRBV10-1; d_gene: TRBD2; CDR3nt: TGCGCCAGCAGTGAGTGTAGCGGGGGGGCCGGGGAGCAGTTCTTC; CDR3aa: CASSECSGGAGEQFF
j_gene: TRBJ1-4; abundance: NA; v_gene: TRBV30; d_gene: NA; CDR3nt: TGTGCCTGGCAACGCGGACAGTTGGGGGAAAAACTGTTTTTT; CDR3aa: CAWQRGQLGEKLFF
j_gene: TRBJ2-5; abundance: once; v_gene: TRBV7-9; d_gene: NA; CDR3nt: TGTGCCAGCAGCTTAGACGGGATGGGGCAAGAGACCCAGTACTTC; CDR3aa: CASSLDGMGQETQYF
j_gene: TRBJ1-3; abundance: few; v_gene: TRBV4-1; d_gene: NA; CDR3nt: TGCGCCAGCAGCCAGGGCAGAAGCTCTGGAAACACCATATATTTT; CDR3aa: CASSQGRSSGNTIYF
j_gene: TRBJ2-2; abundance: few; v_gene: TRBV13; d_gene: NA; CDR3nt: TGTGCCAGCAGCTCCCTGTACACCGGGGAGCTGTTTTTT; CDR3aa: CASSSLYTGELFF
j_gene: TRBJ1-2; abundance: NA; v_gene: TRBV28; d_gene: TRBD1; CDR3nt: TGTGCCAGCAGTTCCCCGACAGGGTATGGCTACACCTTC; CDR3aa: CASSSPTGYGYTF
j_gene: TRBJ1-1; abundance: NA; v_gene: TRBV4-1; d_gene: TRBD1; CDR3nt: TGCGCCAGCAGCCCTTCCACTGGACAGGGGGCACTTGGGGACACTGAAGCTTTCTTT; CDR3aa: CASSPSTGQGALGDTEAFF
j_gene: TRBJ1-1; abundance: NA; v_gene: TRBV19; d_gene: TRBD1; CDR3nt: TGTGCCAGTAGTCTAGGAACAGGGGATGGAGCTTTCTTT; CDR3aa: CASSLGTGDGAFF
j_gene: TRBJ2-7; abundance: NA; v_gene: TRBV2; d_gene: NA; CDR3nt: TGTGCCAGCAGTGAAGCCGAGGGAACCTACGAGCAGTACTTC; CDR3aa: CASSEAEGTYEQYF
j_gene: TRBJ1-4; abundance: NA; v_gene: TRBV27; d_gene: TRBD1; CDR3nt: TGTGCCAGCAGCCCCGGGACAGACAATGAAAAACTGTTTTTT; CDR3aa: CASSPGTDNEKLFF
j_gene: TRBJ2-2; abundance: NA; v_gene: TRBV7-3; d_gene: NA; CDR3nt: TGTGCCAGCAGCTCGACGGGAACCGGGGAGCTGTTTTTT; CDR3aa: CASSSTGTGELFF
j_gene: TRBJ2-1; abundance: NA; v_gene: TRBV7-9; d_gene: NA; CDR3nt: TGTGCCAGCAACCCCACAAACAATGAGCAGTTCTTC; CDR3aa: CASNPTNNEQFF
j_gene: TRBJ2-3; abundance: NA; v_gene: TRBV5-1; d_gene: NA; CDR3nt: TGCGCCAGCAGCCCCGCGAGTAGAGATACGCAGTATTTT; CDR3aa: CASSPASRDTQYF
j_gene: TRBJ1-2; abundance: NA; v_gene: TRBV19; d_gene: NA; CDR3nt: TGTGCCAGTAGTATAGGCGGCGGCTACACCTTC; CDR3aa: CASSIGGGYTF
j_gene: TRBJ2-1; abundance: NA; v_gene: TRBV7-9; d_gene: NA; CDR3nt: TGTGCCAGCAGCGGGGACTTCAATGAGCAGTTCTTC; CDR3aa: CASSGDFNEQFF
j_gene: TRBJ1-2; abundance: NA; v_gene: TRBV2; d_gene: NA; CDR3nt: TGTGCCAGCAGTTCCTTAAATGGCTACACCTTC; CDR3aa: CASSSLNGYTF
j_gene: TRBJ1-1; abundance: NA; v_gene: TRBV15; d_gene: NA; CDR3nt: TGTGCCAGCAAGGGACAATGGCCACTTTTGAACACTGAAGCTTTCTTT; CDR3aa: CASKGQWPLLNTEAFF
j_gene: TRBJ2-5; abundance: NA; v_gene: TRBV5-8; d_gene: TRBD2; CDR3nt: TGTGCCAGTGGACTAGCGGGGCAAGAGACCCAGTACTTC; CDR3aa: CASGLAGQETQYF
j_gene: TRBJ1-2; abundance: NA; v_gene: TRBV29-1; d_gene: NA; CDR3nt: TGCAACACCGACAACTCGGATGGCTACACCTTC; CDR3aa: CNTDNSDGYTF
j_gene: TRBJ2-2; abundance: NA; v_gene: TRBV5-5; d_gene: TRBD1; CDR3nt: TGTGCCAGCAGCTTGACAGGGGTGGGCACCGGGGAGCTGTTTTTT; CDR3aa: CASSLTGVGTGELFF
j_gene: TRBJ1-2; abundance: NA; v_gene: TRBV9; d_gene: TRBD1; CDR3nt: TGTGCCAGCAGCGTAGGACAGGGGCCAGTAGGCTACACCTTC; CDR3aa: CASSVGQGPVGYTF
j_gene: TRBJ1-5; abundance: NA; v_gene: TRBV7-9; d_gene: TRBD1; CDR3nt: TGTGCCAGCAGCCCGGACAGGGGCGGCAATCAGCCCCAGCATTTT; CDR3aa: CASSPDRGGNQPQHF
j_gene: TRBJ2-3; abundance: NA; v_gene: TRBV2; d_gene: NA; CDR3nt: TGTGCCAGCAGTGGGGGATGGCCAGGGGGCACAGATACGCAGTATTTT; CDR3aa: CASSGGWPGGTDTQYF
j_gene: TRBJ2-1; abundance: NA; v_gene: TRBV5-6; d_gene: NA; CDR3nt: TGTGCCAGCAGCTCACGGAGGGGGCTAGCAGGTCACAATGAGCAGTTCTTC; CDR3aa: CASSSRRGLAGHNEQFF
j_gene: TRBJ2-3; abundance: few; v_gene: TRBV6-2/TRBV6-3; d_gene: NA; CDR3nt: TGTGCCAGCAGTCATGATACGCAGTATTTT; CDR3aa: CASSHDTQYF
j_gene: TRBJ2-5; abundance: NA; v_gene: TRBV5-4; d_gene: NA; CDR3nt: TGTGCCAGCAGCTTGGAACTCCGACAGGAAGAGACCCAGTACTTC; CDR3aa: CASSLELRQEETQYF
j_gene: TRBJ2-2; abundance: NA; v_gene: TRBV4-2; d_gene: TRBD1; CDR3nt: TGTGCCAGCAGCCTCCCACCGGGACAGGGGAGAGGAACCGGGGAGCTGTTTTTT; CDR3aa: CASSLPPGQGRGTGELFF
j_gene: TRBJ2-7; abundance: NA; v_gene: TRBV27; d_gene: TRBD1; CDR3nt: TGTGCCAGCAGTCCTCGGGGGACAGGTAACCGGGGGGAGCAGTACTTC; CDR3aa: CASSPRGTGNRGEQYF
j_gene: TRBJ1-4; abundance: NA; v_gene: TRBV27; d_gene: NA; CDR3nt: TGTGCCAGCAGACCGGGACTCTTGGGTGAAAAACTGTTTTTT; CDR3aa: CASRPGLLGEKLFF
j_gene: TRBJ1-6; abundance: NA; v_gene: TRBV4-2; d_gene: TRBD1; CDR3nt: TGTGCCAGCAGCGCACCGGACAGGGGTTTCTCTAATTCACCCCTCCACTTT; CDR3aa: CASSAPDRGFSNSPLHF
j_gene: TRBJ2-7; abundance: NA; v_gene: TRBV7-9; d_gene: TRBD2; CDR3nt: TGTGCCAGCAGCTTAAGAAGCGGGACCGCGGGTGCCTACGAGCAGTACTTC; CDR3aa: CASSLRSGTAGAYEQYF
j_gene: TRBJ2-7; abundance: NA; v_gene: TRBV5-1; d_gene: NA; CDR3nt: TGCGCCAGCAGCTGGGAGGACTCCTACGAGCAGTACTTC; CDR3aa: CASSWEDSYEQYF
j_gene: TRBJ2-2; abundance: NA; v_gene: TRBV7-2; d_gene: NA; CDR3nt: TGTGCCAGCAGCTTAAACTCAGGGCCCGGGGAGCTGTTTTTT; CDR3aa: CASSLNSGPGELFF
j_gene: TRBJ2-2; abundance: NA; v_gene: TRBV5-4; d_gene: TRBD2; CDR3nt: TGTGCCAGCAGCTTGCCGATCGGCGGGGGGGCCGTCGGGGAGCTGTTTTTT; CDR3aa: CASSLPIGGGAVGELFF
j_gene: TRBJ2-3; abundance: NA; v_gene: TRBV5-4; d_gene: NA; CDR3nt: TGTGCCAGCAGCTTGGGAGGGAAGGGAACAGATACGCAGTATTTT; CDR3aa: CASSLGGKGTDTQYF
j_gene: TRBJ2-7; abundance: NA; v_gene: TRBV28; d_gene: NA; CDR3nt: TGTGCCAGCAGTTCCACCCCCGTGGGAGCCTACGAGCAGTACTTC; CDR3aa: CASSSTPVGAYEQYF
j_gene: TRBJ2-1; abundance: NA; v_gene: TRBV5-1; d_gene: TRBD2; CDR3nt: TGCGCCAGCAGCCCGGGACTAGCGGGGGTCTACAATGAGCAGTTCTTC; CDR3aa: CASSPGLAGVYNEQFF
j_gene: TRBJ2-6; abundance: NA; v_gene: TRBV23-1; d_gene: NA; CDR3nt: TGCGCCAGCAGTCAAATAACAGGGAAGGTGGAGGCCAACGTCCTGACTTTC; CDR3aa: CASSQITGKVEANVLTF
j_gene: TRBJ1-5; abundance: NA; v_gene: TRBV29-1; d_gene: NA; CDR3nt: TGCAGCGTTGAAGATCCAGGGAAAGGTCAGCCCCAGCATTTT; CDR3aa: CSVEDPGKGQPQHF
j_gene: TRBJ2-1; abundance: NA; v_gene: TRBV5-6; d_gene: TRBD1; CDR3nt: TGTGCCAGCAGCCACACAGGGGGCGCAGTCAATGAGCAGTTCTTC; CDR3aa: CASSHTGGAVNEQFF
j_gene: TRBJ1-4; abundance: NA; v_gene: TRBV7-9; d_gene: TRBD1; CDR3nt: TGTGCCAGCAAGCAACAGGGGGCAACTAATGAAAAACTGTTTTTT; CDR3aa: CASKQQGATNEKLFF
j_gene: TRBJ1-2; abundance: NA; v_gene: TRBV30; d_gene: NA; CDR3nt: TGTGCCTGGAGTGTCCAGGATAACTATGGCTACACCTTC; CDR3aa: CAWSVQDNYGYTF
j_gene: TRBJ1-5; abundance: once; v_gene: TRBV28; d_gene: NA; CDR3nt: TGTGCCAGCAGTTTAGACAGGAATCAGCCCCAGCATTTT; CDR3aa: CASSLDRNQPQHF
j_gene: TRBJ2-1; abundance: NA; v_gene: TRBV2; d_gene: NA; CDR3nt: TGTGCCAGCAGTGAAAGAGGCAGTAATGAGCAGTTCTTC; CDR3aa: CASSERGSNEQFF
j_gene: TRBJ1-1; abundance: NA; v_gene: TRBV24-1; d_gene: NA; CDR3nt: TGTGCCACCAGTGAGGAGGGGCGTACGGCTGAAGCTTTCTTT; CDR3aa: CATSEEGRTAEAFF
j_gene: TRBJ2-3; abundance: NA; v_gene: TRBV18; d_gene: NA; CDR3nt: TGTGCCAGCTCACCCTCCCCGGCAGATACGCAGTATTTT; CDR3aa: CASSPSPADTQYF
j_gene: TRBJ1-2; abundance: once; v_gene: TRBV30; d_gene: NA; CDR3nt: TGTGCCTCGCCCTACCGGGGTATGAAGGCTGGCTACACCTTC; CDR3aa: CASPYRGMKAGYTF
j_gene: TRBJ2-5; abundance: NA; v_gene: TRBV4-1; d_gene: NA; CDR3nt: TGCGCCAGCAGCCAAGATCCCCTCCTACAAGAGACCCAGTACTTC; CDR3aa: CASSQDPLLQETQYF
j_gene: TRBJ1-5; abundance: NA; v_gene: TRBV19; d_gene: NA; CDR3nt: TGTGCCAGTAGTGAAGGGGTGGATCAGCCCCAGCATTTT; CDR3aa: CASSEGVDQPQHF
j_gene: TRBJ2-2; abundance: NA; v_gene: TRBV7-9; d_gene: NA; CDR3nt: TGTGCCAGCGCCTCACAGGGAGGGGGGGAGCTGTTTTTT; CDR3aa: CASASQGGGELFF
j_gene: TRBJ2-7; abundance: NA; v_gene: TRBV6-2/TRBV6-3; d_gene: TRBD2; CDR3nt: TGTGCCAGCAGTTCCGGACTAGCGGGGGGCTACGAGCAGTACTTC; CDR3aa: CASSSGLAGGYEQYF
j_gene: TRBJ2-7; abundance: NA; v_gene: TRBV18; d_gene: NA; CDR3nt: TGTGCCAGCTCACCACCAGGGCAGGGGACCTACGAGCAGTACTTC; CDR3aa: CASSPPGQGTYEQYF
j_gene: TRBJ2-3; abundance: NA; v_gene: TRBV15; d_gene: NA; CDR3nt: TGTGCCACCAGCATCTGGGGGGGGGCTTCCGATACGCAGTATTTT; CDR3aa: CATSIWGGASDTQYF